This T cell receptor beta chain was recovered during a study of beta chain features in type 1 diabetes. Study-wide results and limits: All four CD4+ subsets from Type 1 diabetes patients carried moderately but significantly shorter TCRB CDR3s.

Isolated RNA was reverse transcribed in full, so expressed TCRB transcripts were sequenced. The assay was immunoSEQ multiplex PCR, and TCRdb's table has in-frame clones only and misses some. Of about 270,000 clones in the sample, approximately 14% were seen once. Notes on this clone: Its specificity is not known.

A single heparinised blood sample, averaging approximately 0.12 L, was obtained per donor. Isolation of CD4+ naive, central memory, regulatory and stem cell-like memory cells was achieved by sorting via CD45RO/CCR7/CD25/CD127/CD95/CD27. Germline CDR1 is MNHNY and CDR2 is SVGAGI (reference sequence). Germline trimming cut 7 bases from V and 8 bases from J; bases unmatched to any gene: 5. This CDR3 contains 13 residues. Source material: naive CD4+ T cells from blood. This clonotype was sampled from a man aged 30 to 39 with type 1 diabetes. The genes are TRBV6-6 and TRBJ1-2; TRBD1 matches at 12 bases. The CDR3 region has the DNA TGTGCCAGCAAGGGACAGGGGGCGTACGGCTACACCTTC. Encoded protein: CASKGQGAYGYTF.